This TCR beta chain was documented in a study of cytomegalovirus exposure and HLA in healthy donors. The PCR employed 60 Vbeta primers together with 13 Jbeta primers. The table came from immunoSEQ multiplex PCR; TCRdb's copy has only in-frame clones and leaves some out. There are about 69,000 clones in the sample; about 70% occur only once, and approximately 10% lies in the top ten. Study findings and constraints: Cytomegalovirus-associated TCR beta chains were listed, numbering 150 to 200.

Per the germline V gene, CDR1 is SNHLY and CDR2 is FYNNEI. Trimming took 2 bases from V and 6 from J, leaving 8 bases between them. The CDR3 has 13 residues. Each donor was nominally healthy when sampled (though unrecorded immune exposures were likely). This clone was detected only a few times. The antigen remains undetermined. The V gene is TRBV2, the J gene TRBJ1-5; no definite D call. The TCR was taken from a woman aged 25 to 39 in good health and CMV-seronegative. The sequenced material came from PBMCs. DNA of the CDR3: TGTGCCAGCAGTGAATGGGCGAGTCAGCCCCAGCATTTT. It specifies CASSEWASQPQHF.